The 28 T cell receptor beta chains presented below share a single source sample, sequenced in a study of metastatic and nonmetastatic thyroid tumors. TCRdb re-called the PCR reads via MiXCR. This sample has roughly 14,000 clones; 32% occur once, and the top ten carry 20% to 30%. Ahead of thyroid surgery, no patient had received treatment of any kind. The material sequenced was tumor tissue. Receptors were obtained from a female donor with papillary thyroid cancer or a benign thyroid nodule (not recorded which). Some clones in this sample may be carry-over from other donors' samples.

The chain combines TRBV30 with TRBJ1-5, with TRBD1 as a possible D gene (5 bases). This CDR3 spans 13 amino acids. Trimming removed 2 bases from V and 6 bases from J, with 11 bases in between. The germline gives CDR1 GTSNPN, CDR2 SVGIG (reference sequence). CDR3 residues: CAWSTGGTQPQHF. CDR3 sequence (DNA): TGTGCCTGGAGTACCGGGGGGACTCAGCCCCAGCATTTT. The whole variable domain, filled in from reference TRBV30 and TRBJ1-5, reads SQTIHQWPATLVQPVGSPLSLECTVEGTSNPNLYWYRQAAGRGLQLLFYSVGIGQISSEVPQNLSASRPQDRQFILSSKKLLLSDSGFYLCAWSTGGTQPQHFGDGTRLSIL.

The genes are TRBV29-1 and TRBJ1-2, with 9 bases matching TRBD1. Germline loops: CDR1 SQVTM, CDR2 ANQGSEA. This CDR3 has 14 amino acids. CDR3: CIIEYWTGDYGYTF. CDR3 bases: TGCATCATTGAATACTGGACAGGGGACTATGGCTACACCTTC.

V and J are TRBV4-1 and TRBJ2-7; 9 bases are a match to TRBD1. J gave up 8 bases and V 4 bases, and 9 bases lay outside the gene matches. The CDR3 runs 14 residues. CDR1 MGHRA and CDR2 YSYEKL come from the germline V gene. The CDR3 region is CASSLTSGTGKQYF. The CDR3 nucleotides read TGCGCCAGCAGCCTCACTTCCGGGACAGGGAAGCAGTACTTC.

This clone is judged medium-sized (0.01 to 0.1%). The chain employs TRBV9 and TRBJ1-2; perhaps TRBD1 as D (5 bases). The CDR3 is 15 amino acids. The ends were cut back, 3 bases at V and 0 bases at J, with 12 bases in the middle. Germline assignment: CDR1 SGDLS and CDR2 YYNGEE. CDR3 residues: CASSAGRTANYGYTF. CDR3 in DNA: TGTGCCAGCAGCGCGGGACGGACCGCTAACTATGGCTACACCTTC.

This clone came up many times. V usage is TRBV20-1 and J usage is TRBJ2-1; D may be TRBD1 or TRBD2 (6 bases each). V was shortened by 6 bases and J by 4 bases, with 16 bases between the two germline ends. The germline V gene has CDR1 DFQATT and CDR2 SNEGSKA (reference sequence). The CDR3 is 14 residues long. As DNA, the CDR3 is TGCAGTGCCAACAGGGAGGTAGGGTACAATGAGCAGTTCTTC. Translated: CSANREVGYNEQFF.

This clone was observed a few times. Possible read error: a much larger clone is one base away. The rearrangement joins TRBV15 to TRBJ2-2; TRBD1 or TRBD2 may be the D gene (5 bases each). This CDR3 comprises 14 residues. In germline, CDR1 is LNHNV, CDR2 YYDKDF (reference sequence). CDR3 nucleotide sequence: TGTGCCACCAGCAGGGACACCTACACCGGGGATCTGTTTTTT. Amino acid sequence: CATSRDTYTGDLFF.

This clone was detected ten times or more. V is TRBV19 and J is TRBJ2-3; unclear D gene. The V and J ends lost 7 bases and 9 bases respectively, with 20 bases between them. The CDR3 consists of 14 residues. CDR1 and CDR2 from the germline V gene are LNHDA and SQIVND (reference sequence). The CDR3 loop reads CASTSGRIFGTQYF. In nucleotides, the CDR3 is TGTGCCAGTACCTCCGGGCGGATATTCGGGACGCAGTATTTT.

The rearrangement uses TRBV20-1 and TRBJ1-5; 9 nucleotides agree with TRBD1. This CDR3 spans 16 amino acids. CDR1 is DFQATT, CDR2 SNEGSKA, per germline (reference sequence). V dropped 0 bases and J dropped 5; count of bases not matched to a gene: 8. CDR3 loop: CSARDYRTGVYQPQHF. The CDR3 DNA is TGCAGTGCTAGAGATTATAGGACAGGGGTTTATCAGCCCCAGCATTTT.

This clone was seen at least ten times. This chain uses TRBV18 with TRBJ1-5, with TRBD1 matching 12 bases. V gave up 5 bases and J gave up 0 bases; unmatched junction bases: 2. This CDR3 has 16 amino acids. Germline V gives CDR1 KGHSH, CDR2 LQKENI. DNA for the CDR3: TGTGCCAGCTCAGGGACAGGGGGCCATAGCAATCAGCCCCAGCATTTT. Its translation is CASSGTGGHSNQPQHF. The full variable domain, rest sourced from reference TRBV18 and TRBJ1-5, is NAGVMQNPRHLVRRRGQEARLRCSPMKGHSHVYWYRQLPEEGLKFMVYLQKENIIDESGMPKERFSAEFPKEGPSILRIQQVVRGDSAAYFCASSGTGGHSNQPQHFGDGTRLSIL.

This clone showed up just a few times. This chain links TRBV10-3 with TRBJ2-7; D possibly corresponds to TRBD2 (5 bases). The CDR3 contains 15 residues. Germline V gives CDR1 ENHRY, CDR2 SYGVKD. Trimming took off 6 bases at V and 4 bases at J, with 19 bases between the two ends. CDR3 region: CAISRLNPLFYEQYF. CDR3 in DNA: TGTGCCATCAGCCGACTAAACCCCCTCTTTTACGAGCAGTACTTC.

This clone was detected many times. This chain links TRBV29-1 with TRBJ1-2; 10 nucleotides agree with TRBD1. The V gene's germline CDR1 is SQVTM and CDR2 ANQGSEA. This CDR3 has 14 amino acids. Losses at the gene ends were 2 bases for V and 11 bases for J; bases not matched to a gene: 11. The CDR3 is CSVERETGGGGYTF. The CDR3 bases are TGCAGCGTTGAAAGGGAGACAGGGGGCGGGGGTTACACCTTC.

This clone was detected only once. This sequence joins TRBV5-6 and TRBJ2-7; a weak D match, TRBD2 (6 bases). Germline V gene sequence: CDR1 SGHDT, CDR2 YYEEEE. The V gene lost 0 bases and the J gene lost 3 bases, with 7 bases spanning the gap. CDR3 length: 13 residues. The DNA of the CDR3 is TGTGCCAGCAGCTTGGGGACTAACTACGAGCAGTACTTC. Residues: CASSLGTNYEQYF.

V usage is TRBV2 and J usage is TRBJ1-1; D perhaps matches TRBD1 (5 bases). The V end was cut by 4 bases, the J end by 6 bases, with 12 bases between. The germline gives CDR1 SNHLY, CDR2 FYNNEI. The CDR3 is 13 residues long. Written as DNA, the CDR3 is TGTGCCAGCAGTGTCGGCAGGGTCTCTGAAGCTTTCTTT. The encoded protein is CASSVGRVSEAFF.

V and J are TRBV6-1 and TRBJ1-5; 7 bases map to TRBD1. The V gene end was trimmed by 7 bases and the J gene end by 4 bases; junction bases not matched to a gene: 10. Germline loops: CDR1 MNHNS, CDR2 SASEGT. This CDR3 spans 15 amino acids. Here the CDR3 reads CASIPSGDSNQPQHF. CDR3 sequence (DNA): TGTGCCAGCATTCCGAGTGGGGACAGTAATCAGCCCCAGCATTTT.

This clone was observed at least ten times. The chain is built from TRBV6-1 and TRBJ2-1; the D gene is possibly TRBD2 (5 bases). V dropped 6 bases and J dropped 5 bases, with 20 bases sitting between them. This CDR3 is 16 amino acids long. CDR1 is MNHNS and CDR2 is SASEGT in the germline V gene. CDR3 protein: CASRHGEAFLDNEQFF. Written as DNA, the CDR3 is TGTGCCAGCAGACACGGGGAAGCATTTCTTGACAATGAGCAGTTCTTC.

V usage is TRBV27 and J usage is TRBJ1-5, with D maybe TRBD1 (6 bases). From germline, CDR1 is MNHEY and CDR2 SMNVEV (reference sequence). CDR3 length: 15 amino acids. Trimming removed 6 bases from V and 5 bases from J, with 17 bases in between. CDR3 sequence: CASSIRGTEDQPQHF. The CDR3, as DNA: TGTGCCAGCAGCATAAGGGGGACTGAGGATCAGCCCCAGCATTTT.

The chain joins TRBV6-1 to TRBJ2-1; D is perhaps TRBD1 or TRBD2 (5 bases each). The germline gives CDR1 MNHNS, CDR2 SASEGT. Trimming stripped 5 bases from V and 9 bases from J, with 11 bases between. The CDR3 contains 12 residues. The CDR3 protein is CASSQDGGEQFF. CDR3 sequence (DNA): TGTGCCAGCAGTCAAGATGGGGGTGAGCAGTTCTTC.

This chain links TRBV7-2 with TRBJ1-5; no clear D gene. The germline CDR1 and CDR2 sequences are SGHTA and FQGNSA. The CDR3 length is 14 residues. V gave up 2 bases and J gave up 0 bases, with 5 bases separating them. Here the CDR3 DNA reads TGTGCCAGCAGCTTATACTATAGCAATCAGCCCCAGCATTTT. Translating gives CASSLYYSNQPQHF. Full variable domain (rest looked up from reference TRBV7-2 and TRBJ1-5): GAGVSQSPSNKVTEKGKDVELRCDPISGHTALYWYRQSLGQGLEFLIYFQGNSAPDKSGLPSDRFSAERTGGSVSTLTIQRTQQEDSAVYLCASSLYYSNQPQHFGDGTRLSIL.

About this clone itself: It may be a read error: a sequence one base away is much more abundant. The chain joins TRBV4-1 to TRBJ2-2; D unclear. This CDR3 comprises 13 residues. Germline CDR1 is MGHRA and CDR2 is YSYEKL. V gave up 6 bases and J gave up 5 bases, with 10 bases separating them. The DNA of the CDR3 is TGCGCCAGCAGACGTGGGTGGACCGGGGAGCTGTTTTTT. It translates to CASRRGWTGELFF.

The gene calls are TRBV19 and TRBJ2-7; no definite D call. The CDR3 is 20 residues long. Between the trimmed V and J ends, which lost 0 bases and 0 bases, there was a span of 24 bases. Germline CDR1 reads LNHDA; CDR2 reads SQIVND (reference sequence). As DNA, the CDR3 is TGTGCCAGTAGTATAGACCCTTCGGTCCGGTTCAAGCGTTCCTCCTACGAGCAGTACTTC. Translating gives CASSIDPSVRFKRSSYEQYF. Full variable domain (rest looked up from reference TRBV19 and TRBJ2-7): DGGITQSPKYLFRKEGQNVTLSCEQNLNHDAMYWYRQDPGQGLRLIYYSQIVNDFQKGDIAEGYSVSREKKESFPLTVTSAQKNPTAFYLCASSIDPSVRFKRSSYEQYFGPGTRLTVT.

This clone has a count of ten or more. A much larger clone is a single base away; this may be a read error. This rearrangement joins TRBV5-1 to TRBJ2-6, with D possibly matching TRBD1 (5 bases). Per germline, CDR1 SGHRS and CDR2 YFSETQ. The CDR3 length is 15 residues. CDR3 residues: CASSFLGAGANALTF. CDR3 nucleotide sequence: TGCGCCAGCAGTTTTTTAGGGGCTGGGGCCAACGCCCTGACTTTC.

This clone was recorded at least ten times. This chain connects TRBV19 to TRBJ2-1; 13 bases map to TRBD2. CDR3 length equals 17 residues. Germline V gene sequence: CDR1 LNHDA, CDR2 SQIVND (reference sequence). The J segment lost 2 bases and the V segment lost 4 bases, leaving 5 bases of the junction unmatched. This CDR3 is CASSRTSGSSAYNEQFF. The CDR3 nucleotides are TGTGCCAGTAGTAGGACTAGCGGGAGTAGCGCCTACAATGAGCAGTTCTTC.

The chain joins TRBV5-1 to TRBJ1-5; D remains ambiguous. Germline V gene data show CDR1 as SGHRS and CDR2 as YFSETQ. The length of the CDR3 is 15 residues. Trimming removed 2 bases from V and 2 bases from J, with 11 bases in between. The CDR3 sequence: CASSLADPGNQPQHF. CDR3 in DNA: TGCGCCAGCAGCTTAGCCGACCCTGGCAATCAGCCCCAGCATTTT.

The V and J genes are TRBV28 and TRBJ1-1; D is undetermined. CDR1 is MDHEN and CDR2 is SYDVKM in the germline V gene. Trimming left V 4 bases short and J 11 bases short, with 11 bases between. The CDR3 length is 11 residues. The CDR3 reads CASSSTIRAFF. In DNA, the CDR3 is TGTGCCAGCAGTTCCACGATTAGGGCTTTCTTT.

This clone was observed many times. This sample includes further DNA sequences coding for the same CDR3. The gene calls are TRBV5-1 and TRBJ1-2; D gene uncertain. Germline V lookup: CDR1 SGHRS, CDR2 YFSETQ. This CDR3 contains 12 residues. The ends were cut back, 0 bases at V and 8 bases at J, with 8 bases in the middle. The CDR3 here is CASSLDGKGYTF. In nucleotides, the CDR3 is TGCGCCAGCAGCTTGGACGGGAAGGGCTACACCTTC.

This chain connects TRBV11-2 to TRBJ2-3, with D possibly matching TRBD2 (5 bases). Trimming removed 5 bases at V and 6 bases at J, with 21 bases between. The CDR3 totals 16 residues. CDR1 is SGHAT, CDR2 FQNNGV, per germline. The CDR3 region is CASSRRTVGRPDTQYF. For the CDR3, the DNA is TGTGCCAGCAGCCGGAGGACCGTCGGCCGACCGGATACGCAGTATTTT.

This clone was seen many times. The J gene is TRBJ2-2, the V gene TRBV2; a possible D gene is TRBD2 (6 bases). The CDR3 has 13 residues. V gave up 6 bases and J gave up 6 bases, with 11 bases separating them. CDR1 is SNHLY, CDR2 FYNNEI, per germline. The CDR3 loop is CASSGGLSGELFF. DNA for the CDR3: TGTGCCAGCAGCGGTGGACTATCCGGGGAGCTGTTTTTT. Full variable domain (missing parts from reference TRBV2 and TRBJ2-2): EPEVTQTPSHQVTQMGQEVILRCVPISNHLYFYWYRQILGQKVEFLVSFYNNEISEKSEIFDDQFSVERPDGSNFTLKIRSTKLEDSAMYFCASSGGLSGELFFGEGSRLTVL.

This chain connects TRBV9 to TRBJ2-7, with D possibly matching TRBD1 (7 bases). This CDR3 spans 16 amino acids. From germline, CDR1 is SGDLS and CDR2 YYNGEE. The ends were cut back, 0 bases at V and 2 bases at J, with 15 bases in the middle. CDR3 in DNA: TGTGCCAGCAGCGTAGTTGCGGGACAGCCAGCCTACGAGCAGTACTTC. Its protein is CASSVVAGQPAYEQYF.